Listed below are T cell receptor beta chains from one sample, sequenced in a study of T and B cells in COVID-19 patients. TCRdb re-called the multiplex PCR reads with MiXCR, one entry per CDR3 protein. This sample has some 8,900 distinct CDR3 sequences, with approximately 33% found just once. The sample consisted of blood. The receptors were sampled from a human donor who had recovered from COVID-19. The CDR3 runs from the conserved cysteine through the conserved F or W. D genes are given only for firm matches. Not all rows give a size; the values are once, few, many and, for expanded clones, a class.

TRBV6-5,TRBJ1-2,-,-,CASRGGAPIYYGYTF,TGTGCCAGCAGGGGGGGGGCCCCGATTTACTATGGCTACACCTTC
TRBV5-1,TRBJ2-7,-,-,CASSLGDWPYEQYF,TGCGCCAGCAGCTTGGGGGATTGGCCCTACGAGCAGTACTTC
TRBV5-4,TRBJ2-5,-,-,CASSRNTQETQYF,TGTGCCAGCAGCCGCAATACGCAAGAGACCCAGTACTTC
TRBV7-2,TRBJ1-2,-,-,CASSLGDTPNYGYTF,TGTGCCAGCAGCTTAGGGGACACCCCTAACTATGGCTACACCTTC
TRBV27,TRBJ1-1,-,TRBD1,CASSLSTLRQGVTEAFF,TGTGCCAGCAGTTTATCGACCCTCCGACAGGGGGTCACTGAAGCTTTCTTT
TRBV30,TRBJ1-2,few,TRBD1,CAWSTGQGGFNYGYTF,TGTGCCTGGAGCACGGGACAGGGAGGTTTTAACTATGGCTACACCTTC
TRBV5-1,TRBJ2-1,few,TRBD2,CASSVGLAGRYNEQFF,TGCGCCAGCAGCGTGGGACTAGCGGGGCGATACAATGAGCAGTTCTTC
TRBV29-1,TRBJ2-4,medium-sized,-,CSVVVRGRGNIQYF,TGCAGCGTTGTTGTTAGGGGCAGGGGCAACATTCAGTACTTC
TRBV12-3/TRBV12-4,TRBJ1-2,medium-sized,-,CASSSTTANYGYTF,TGTGCCAGCAGTTCTACGACAGCTAACTATGGCTACACCTTC
TRBV19,TRBJ1-5,medium-sized,-,CASRAVGGSGNQPQHF,TGTGCCAGTAGGGCTGTCGGGGGTAGTGGGAATCAGCCCCAGCATTTT
TRBV6-1,TRBJ2-7,few,-,CASRRRDSPYEQYF,TGTGCCAGTCGAAGGCGGGACTCCCCCTACGAGCAGTACTTC
TRBV19,TRBJ1-5,medium-sized,TRBD1,CASRTATGRADQPQHF,TGTGCCAGTAGGACTGCGACAGGGCGCGCGGATCAGCCCCAGCATTTT
TRBV6-1,TRBJ1-5,-,-,CASSVDQGYQPQHF,TGTGCCAGCAGTGTAGACCAGGGATATCAGCCCCAGCATTTT
TRBV20-1,TRBJ1-3,-,-,CSATEQITNTIYF,TGCAGTGCTACGGAACAGATAACAAACACCATATATTTT
TRBV27,TRBJ1-4,-,TRBD1,CASTPGQGDEKLFF,TGTGCCAGCACCCCAGGACAGGGGGATGAAAAACTGTTTTTT
TRBV15,TRBJ2-5,medium-sized,-,CATSRGGGQETQYF,TGTGCCACCAGCAGAGGGGGGGGACAGGAGACCCAGTACTTC
TRBV29-1,TRBJ1-2,medium-sized,TRBD1,CSVDWDRGFGYTF,TGCAGCGTTGACTGGGACAGGGGCTTTGGCTACACCTTC
TRBV20-1,TRBJ2-7,-,-,CSAPGTLRGNPYEQYF,TGCAGTGCTCCCGGGACGTTGAGGGGTAATCCGTACGAGCAGTACTTC
TRBV6-5,TRBJ2-2,medium-sized,TRBD1,CASSRDRDTGELFF,TGTGCCAGCAGCCGGGACAGGGACACCGGGGAGCTGTTTTTT
TRBV7-6,TRBJ2-5,-,-,CASSLLLGETQYF,TGTGCCAGCAGCTTACTTCTTGGAGAGACCCAGTACTTC
TRBV6-2/TRBV6-3,TRBJ2-7,medium-sized,TRBD1,CASTPSGQPLYEQYF,TGTGCCAGCACCCCGTCGGGACAGCCCCTCTACGAGCAGTACTTC
TRBV5-4,TRBJ1-6,-,TRBD1,CASSLGDSLYNSPLHF,TGTGCCAGCAGCTTGGGGGACAGTCTCTATAATTCACCCCTCCACTTT
TRBV11-1,TRBJ1-4,few,-,CASSLVGGVNEKLFF,TGTGCCAGCAGCTTAGTAGGAGGGGTTAATGAAAAACTGTTTTTT
TRBV5-1,TRBJ2-3,-,-,CASSPVRDTQYF,TGCGCCAGCAGCCCGGTACGGGATACGCAGTATTTT
TRBV12-3/TRBV12-4,TRBJ2-7,few,TRBD2,CASKSGTGGSEQYF,TGTGCCAGCAAATCCGGGACGGGGGGTTCGGAGCAGTACTTC
TRBV10-3,TRBJ1-2,-,-,CAISDYYGGNYGYTF,TGTGCCATCAGCGATTATTACGGGGGGAACTATGGCTACACCTTC
TRBV6-1,TRBJ2-2,medium-sized,TRBD2,CASSGLAGGRVGELFF,TGTGCCAGCAGTGGACTAGCGGGGGGGCGTGTCGGGGAGCTGTTTTTT
TRBV6-5,TRBJ1-1,few,-,CASSSDTEAFF,TGTGCCAGCAGTTCCGACACTGAAGCTTTCTTT
TRBV6-5,TRBJ1-2,-,TRBD1,CASSYDRGNYGYTF,TGTGCCAGCAGTTACGACAGGGGTAACTATGGCTACACCTTC
TRBV6-1,TRBJ2-2,-,-,CASSEEGSGELFF,TGTGCCAGCAGTGAAGAGGGTAGCGGGGAGCTGTTTTTT
TRBV7-2,TRBJ2-5,few,-,CASSRDPRFQETQYF,TGTGCCAGCAGCCGGGACCCTAGGTTCCAAGAGACCCAGTACTTC
TRBV5-6,TRBJ1-1,-,-,CASSLETYMNTEAFF,TGTGCCAGCAGCTTGGAAACTTACATGAACACTGAAGCTTTCTTT
TRBV24-1,TRBJ2-1,-,-,CATSVWGNEQFF,TGTGCCACCAGTGTGTGGGGCAATGAGCAGTTCTTC
TRBV5-6,TRBJ1-5,-,-,CASSLGRYGFNQPQHF,TGTGCCAGCAGCTTGGGCCGTTACGGCTTCAATCAGCCCCAGCATTTT
TRBV6-1,TRBJ1-2,once,TRBD1,CASRLQGYGYGYTF,TGTGCCAGCAGATTACAGGGGTACGGCTATGGCTACACCTTC
TRBV10-3,TRBJ2-6,few,-,CAISVGSGANVLTF,TGTGCCATCAGTGTGGGCTCTGGGGCCAACGTCCTGACTTTC
TRBV7-9,TRBJ1-5,-,-,CASSSWGGNQPQHF,TGTGCCAGCAGCTCCTGGGGGGGCAATCAGCCCCAGCATTTT
TRBV19,TRBJ2-1,medium-sized,-,CATRRGSLYNEQFF,TGTGCCACCCGAAGGGGTTCCCTCTACAATGAGCAGTTCTTC
TRBV20-1,TRBJ2-4,-,-,CSARDLDKNIQYF,TGCAGTGCTAGAGATCTGGACAAAAACATTCAGTACTTC
TRBV7-9,TRBJ2-1,-,-,CASSLEGNEQFF,TGTGCCAGCAGCTTAGAGGGTAATGAGCAGTTCTTC
TRBV6-2/TRBV6-3,TRBJ2-1,few,-,CASRTRADWIYNEQFF,TGTGCCAGCAGGACTAGGGCTGACTGGATCTACAATGAGCAGTTCTTC
TRBV5-1,TRBJ2-3,-,-,CASSLAGFPGTDTQYF,TGCGCCAGCAGCTTGGCAGGATTCCCCGGCACAGATACGCAGTATTTT
TRBV4-2,TRBJ1-1,-,TRBD1,CASSQEGGTGPTEAFF,TGTGCCAGCAGCCAAGAGGGCGGGACAGGGCCAACTGAAGCTTTCTTT
TRBV20-1,TRBJ2-1,-,TRBD2,CSAHGGGRILNEQFF,TGCAGTGCTCACGGGGGGGGCCGAATACTCAATGAGCAGTTCTTC
TRBV5-4,TRBJ1-2,-,TRBD1,CASSAAQGADGYTF,TGTGCCAGCAGCGCCGCTCAGGGGGCGGATGGCTACACCTTC
TRBV28,TRBJ1-3,once,TRBD1,CASRTGQVNTIYF,TGTGCCAGCAGGACGGGACAGGTTAACACCATATATTTT
TRBV27,TRBJ2-2,medium-sized,TRBD2,CASSPNSGGTNTGELFF,TGTGCCAGCAGCCCTAATAGCGGGGGGACGAACACCGGGGAGCTGTTTTTT
TRBV15,TRBJ1-5,medium-sized,TRBD1,CATSTGGANQPQHF,TGTGCCACCTCTACAGGGGGCGCGAATCAGCCCCAGCATTTT
TRBV7-2,TRBJ2-1,few,TRBD2,CASSSDGGGDEQFF,TGTGCCAGCAGTTCCGACGGGGGGGGAGATGAGCAGTTCTTC
TRBV6-5,TRBJ2-7,-,TRBD1,CASSLSGTGSHEQYF,TGTGCCAGCAGTCTGTCCGGGACAGGGTCCCACGAGCAGTACTTC
TRBV6-1,TRBJ1-2,-,TRBD1,CASSDQGAVGGYTF,TGTGCCAGCAGTGACCAGGGGGCTGTGGGTGGCTACACCTTC
TRBV7-9,TRBJ1-6,-,-,CASKTVGGSGSPLHF,TGTGCCAGCAAAACCGTCGGGGGGAGTGGTTCACCCCTCCACTTT
TRBV24-1,TRBJ2-1,-,TRBD2,CATSAGLGQNNEQFF,TGTGCCACCAGTGCCGGACTAGGGCAGAACAATGAGCAGTTCTTC
TRBV6-5,TRBJ1-6,medium-sized,-,CASSYSGGNSPLHF,TGTGCCAGCAGTTACTCGGGGGGTAATTCACCCCTCCACTTT